The entry below describes one TCR beta chain. The data originate from a study of T cell responses to AZD1222 COVID-19 vaccine. For the study at large: It was second doses at about 4 or about 12 weeks that were pooled.

V was pared by 7 bases and J by 5 bases, with 6 bases of the junction left unmatched. CDR1 and CDR2 from the germline V gene are SNHLY and FYNNEI. CDR3 length: 15 residues. Sequencing used immunoSEQ multiplex PCR; TCRdb keeps in-frame clones, though not all of them. The profile shows around 150,000 clones, about four fifths of them singletons. The source material was peripheral blood, sampled on day 0 of AZD1222 vaccination. The sequence was obtained from an adult in good health. V and J are TRBV2 and TRBJ2-2; TRBD2 agrees at 11 bases. The CDR3 DNA reads as TGTGCCAGCACCCGACTAGCGGGGCAAACCGGGGAGCTGTTTTTT. This encodes CASTRLAGQTGELFF.